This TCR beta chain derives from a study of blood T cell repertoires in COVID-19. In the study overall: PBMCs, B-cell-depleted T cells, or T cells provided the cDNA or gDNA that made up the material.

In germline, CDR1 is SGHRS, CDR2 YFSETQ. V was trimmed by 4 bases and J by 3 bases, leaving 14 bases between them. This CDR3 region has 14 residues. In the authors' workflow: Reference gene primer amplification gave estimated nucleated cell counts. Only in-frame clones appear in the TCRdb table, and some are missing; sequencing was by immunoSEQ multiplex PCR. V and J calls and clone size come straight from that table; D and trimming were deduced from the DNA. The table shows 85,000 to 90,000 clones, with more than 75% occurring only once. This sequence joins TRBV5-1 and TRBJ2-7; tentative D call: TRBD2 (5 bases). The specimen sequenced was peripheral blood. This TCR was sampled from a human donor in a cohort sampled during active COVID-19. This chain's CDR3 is CASSPDYRGYEQYF. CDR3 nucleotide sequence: TGCGCCAGCAGCCCTGATTACCGGGGCTACGAGCAGTACTTC. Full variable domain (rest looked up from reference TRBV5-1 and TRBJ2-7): KAGVTQTPRYLIKTRGQQVTLSCSPISGHRSVSWYQQTPGQGLQFLFEYFSETQRNKGNFPGRFSGRQFSNSRSEMNVSTLELGDSALYLCASSPDYRGYEQYFGPGTRLTVT.